This TCR beta chain was captured in a study of blood T cell repertoires in COVID-19. Study-wide context: Whether acute or convalescent, the COVID-19 samples came from the United States, Italy and Spain. PBMCs, B-cell-depleted T cells, or T cells provided the cDNA or gDNA that made up the material.

In the original processing: Estimation of nucleated cell counts was performed using reference gene primer amplification. Assay: immunoSEQ multiplex PCR; the TCRdb copy retains only in-frame clones and omits some. That table gives V, J and clone size, and the DNA gave D and trimming. The repertoire has roughly 30,000 clones, over 90% of them found once; the top ten carry about 5.5%. Trimming left V 5 bases short and J 0 bases short, with 21 bases between. Looked up from germline, CDR1 is SEHNR and CDR2 is FQNEAQ (reference sequence). The CDR3 extends over 18 amino acids. The source material was peripheral blood. The chain uses TRBV7-9 and TRBJ2-3; D may be TRBD1 (6 bases). The clonotype originates from a human donor in a cohort sampled during active COVID-19. CDR3 in DNA: TGTGCCAGCAGCCCATTAACTTGGTCAGGGGCTAGCACAGATACGCAGTATTTT. Translated, it gives CASSPLTWSGASTDTQYF.